The clone carrying this T cell receptor (beta chain) has more than one count but fewer than ten. These data originate in a study of identical twins. The CDR3 sequence is 15 residues long. V was pared by 0 bases and J by 0 bases, with 9 bases between. Per the germline V gene, CDR1 is SGDLS and CDR2 is YYNGEE. Addition of a universal primer site occurred through template switching, and cDNA carried unique molecular identifiers. TCRdb re-analysed the 5' RACE reads in MiXCR, keeping a single row per CDR3 protein. Of some 710,000 distinct CDR3 sequences in the sample, over 5% were seen once. The receptor comes from a man aged 18 to 30 in good health. This chain joins TRBV9 and TRBJ1-2, with D unresolved. Source material: naive T cells sorted from blood. CDR3 DNA sequence: TGTGCCAGCAGCGTAGTCCCAGAAGCTAACTATGGCTACACCTTC. This gives the protein CASSVVPEANYGYTF. The full variable domain, completed using reference TRBV9 and TRBJ1-2, is DSGVTQTPKHLITATGQRVTLRCSPRSGDLSVYWYQQSLDQGLQFLIQYYNGEERAKGNILERFSAQQFPDLHSELNLSSLELGDSALYFCASSVVPEANYGYTFGSGTRLTVV.